This TCR beta chain was sequenced during a study of blood T cells in healthy people across ages. Study-wide results and limits: Diversity estimates drawn from one million T cells were deemed underestimates.

In the case of this clonotype: The target antigen is unknown.

CDR3 length: 12 residues. Germline V gives CDR1 MNHEY, CDR2 SVGEGT. Isolation per sample recovered at least 6 million PBMCs. It was with a sample-barcoded 5' primer and a J-beta primer mix that a second PCR of roughly 7 to 12 cycles was run. Each cDNA was tagged by a template-switch adaptor containing 12 random nucleotides. One entry per CDR3 protein, called by TCRdb with MiXCR from the 5' RACE reads. This sample has some 1.1 million distinct CDR3 sequences, with around two fifths found just once. The chain couples TRBV6-2 or TRBV6-3 to TRBJ2-4, with D unresolved. The J call may be wrong; the DNA end is better matched by TRBJ2-7. The sequence was obtained from a man younger than 30 in good health. The sequenced sample consisted of blood. The CDR3 loop reads CASNDGPDEQYF. CDR3 DNA: TGTGCCAGCAACGACGGACCAGACGAGCAGTACTTC.